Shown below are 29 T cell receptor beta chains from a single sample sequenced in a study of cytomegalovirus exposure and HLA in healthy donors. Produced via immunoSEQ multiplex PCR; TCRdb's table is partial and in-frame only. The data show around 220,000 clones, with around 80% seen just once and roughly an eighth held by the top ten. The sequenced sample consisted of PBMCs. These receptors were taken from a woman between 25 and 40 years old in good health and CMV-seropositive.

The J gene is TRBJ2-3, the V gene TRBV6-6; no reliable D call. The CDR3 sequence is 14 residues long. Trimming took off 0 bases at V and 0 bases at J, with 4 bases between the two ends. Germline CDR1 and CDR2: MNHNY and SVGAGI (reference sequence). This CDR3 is CASSYSTSTDTQYF. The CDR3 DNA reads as TGTGCCAGCAGTTACTCGACTAGCACAGATACGCAGTATTTT.

In DNA form, the CDR3 reads TGCGCCAGCAGCTCCGGGAGCTCCTACGAGCAGTACTTC. Protein sequence: CASSSGSSYEQYF. J is TRBJ2-7 and V is TRBV5-1; maybe TRBD2 (6 bases). CDR3 length: 13 amino acids. V was pared by 3 bases and J by 0 bases, with 7 bases between. The germline gives CDR1 SGHRS, CDR2 YFSETQ.

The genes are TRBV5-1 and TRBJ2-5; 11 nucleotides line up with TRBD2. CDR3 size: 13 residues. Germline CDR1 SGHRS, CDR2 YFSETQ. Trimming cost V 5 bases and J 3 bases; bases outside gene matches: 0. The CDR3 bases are TGCGCCAGCAGACTAGCGGGAGAAGAGACCCAGTACTTC. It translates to CASRLAGEETQYF.

The CDR3 here is CSVETPGTGNYEQYF. The CDR3 bases are TGCAGCGTTGAAACCCCCGGGACAGGGAACTACGAGCAGTACTTC. The chain links TRBV29-1 to TRBJ2-7; 9 nucleotides agree with TRBD1. V lost 2 bases, J lost 3 bases, and 8 bases stayed unmatched. From germline, CDR1 is SQVTM and CDR2 ANQGSEA. The CDR3 loop spans 15 amino acids.

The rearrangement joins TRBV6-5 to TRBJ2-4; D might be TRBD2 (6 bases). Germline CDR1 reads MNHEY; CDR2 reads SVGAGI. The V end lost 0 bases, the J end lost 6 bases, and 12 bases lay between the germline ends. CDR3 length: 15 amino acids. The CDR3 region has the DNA TGTGCCAGCAGTTACTCAGGGGACTTAGCAAACATTCAGTACTTC. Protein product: CASSYSGDLANIQYF.

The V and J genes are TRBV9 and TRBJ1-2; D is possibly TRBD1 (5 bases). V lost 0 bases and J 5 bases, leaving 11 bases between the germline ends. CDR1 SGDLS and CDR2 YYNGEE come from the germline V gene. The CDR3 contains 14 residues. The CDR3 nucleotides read TGTGCCAGCAGCGTAGATCCAGGGTCATATGGCTACACCTTC. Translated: CASSVDPGSYGYTF.

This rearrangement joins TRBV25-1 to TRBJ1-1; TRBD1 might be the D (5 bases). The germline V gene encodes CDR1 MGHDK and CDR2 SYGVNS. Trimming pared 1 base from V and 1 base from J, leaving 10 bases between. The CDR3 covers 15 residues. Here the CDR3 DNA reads TGTGCCAGCAGTGAATGGCAGGGAACGAACACTGAAGCTTTCTTT. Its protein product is CASSEWQGTNTEAFF.

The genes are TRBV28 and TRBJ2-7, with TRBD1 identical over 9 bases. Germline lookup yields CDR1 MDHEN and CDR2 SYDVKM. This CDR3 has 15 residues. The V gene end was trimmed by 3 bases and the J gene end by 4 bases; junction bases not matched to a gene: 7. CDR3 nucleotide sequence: TGTGCCAGCAGTTTTGACAGGGGGTTGATGTACGAGCAGTACTTC. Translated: CASSFDRGLMYEQYF.

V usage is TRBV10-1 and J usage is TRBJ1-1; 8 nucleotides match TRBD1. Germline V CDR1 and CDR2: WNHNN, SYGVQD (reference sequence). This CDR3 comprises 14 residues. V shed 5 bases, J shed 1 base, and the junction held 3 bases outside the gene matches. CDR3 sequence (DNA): TGCGCCAGCAGTAATGGACAGGGGAACACTGAAGCTTTCTTT. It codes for CASSNGQGNTEAFF.

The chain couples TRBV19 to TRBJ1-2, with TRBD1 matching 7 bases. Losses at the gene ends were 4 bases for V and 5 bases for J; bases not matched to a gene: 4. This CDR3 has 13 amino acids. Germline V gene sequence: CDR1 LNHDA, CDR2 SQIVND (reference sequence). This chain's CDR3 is CASSTGTEYGYTF. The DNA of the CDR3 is TGTGCCAGTAGTACCGGGACAGAGTATGGCTACACCTTC.

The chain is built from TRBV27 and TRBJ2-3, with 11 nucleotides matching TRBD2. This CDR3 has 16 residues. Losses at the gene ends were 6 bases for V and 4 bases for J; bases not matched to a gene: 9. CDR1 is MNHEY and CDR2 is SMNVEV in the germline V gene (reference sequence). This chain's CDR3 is CASRTIAGGPADTQYF. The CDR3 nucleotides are TGTGCCAGCAGGACAATAGCGGGAGGGCCCGCAGATACGCAGTATTTT.

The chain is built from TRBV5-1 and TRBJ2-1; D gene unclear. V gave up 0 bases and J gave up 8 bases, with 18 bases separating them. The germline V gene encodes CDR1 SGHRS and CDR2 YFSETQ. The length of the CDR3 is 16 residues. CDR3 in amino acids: CASSLARPTLLDEQFF. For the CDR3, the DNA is TGCGCCAGCAGCTTGGCCAGGCCCACCCTTTTGGATGAGCAGTTCTTC.

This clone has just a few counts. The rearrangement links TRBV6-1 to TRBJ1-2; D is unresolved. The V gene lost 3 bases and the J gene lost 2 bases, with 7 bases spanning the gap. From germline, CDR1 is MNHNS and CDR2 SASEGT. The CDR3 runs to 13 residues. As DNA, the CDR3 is TGTGCCAGCAGTGAGGCGGAGAACTATGGCTACACCTTC. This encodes CASSEAENYGYTF.

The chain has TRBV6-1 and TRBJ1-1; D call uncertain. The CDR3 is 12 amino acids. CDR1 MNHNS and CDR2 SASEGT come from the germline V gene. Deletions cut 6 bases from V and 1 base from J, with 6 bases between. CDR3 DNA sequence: TGTGCCAGCAGAAAGTGGAACACTGAAGCTTTCTTT. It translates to CASRKWNTEAFF.

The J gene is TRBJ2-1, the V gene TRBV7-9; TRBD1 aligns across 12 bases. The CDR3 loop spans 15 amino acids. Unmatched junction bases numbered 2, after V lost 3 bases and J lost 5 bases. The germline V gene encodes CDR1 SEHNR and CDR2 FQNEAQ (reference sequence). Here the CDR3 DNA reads TGTGCCAGCAGCTTGGGACAGGGGGCAAACAATGAGCAGTTCTTC. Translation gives CASSLGQGANNEQFF.

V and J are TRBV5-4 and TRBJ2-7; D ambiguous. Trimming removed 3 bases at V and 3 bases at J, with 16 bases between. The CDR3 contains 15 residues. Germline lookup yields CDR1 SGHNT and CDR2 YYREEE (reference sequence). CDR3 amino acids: CASSSFGTVGYEQYF. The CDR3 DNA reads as TGTGCCAGCAGCTCGTTCGGCACGGTCGGCTACGAGCAGTACTTC.

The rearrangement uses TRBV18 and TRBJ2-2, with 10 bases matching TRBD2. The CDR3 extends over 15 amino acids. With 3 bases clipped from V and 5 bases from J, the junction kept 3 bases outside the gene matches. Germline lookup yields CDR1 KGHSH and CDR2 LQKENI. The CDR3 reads CASSPEGLATGELFF. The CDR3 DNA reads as TGTGCCAGCTCACCGGAGGGACTAGCGACCGGGGAGCTGTTTTTT.

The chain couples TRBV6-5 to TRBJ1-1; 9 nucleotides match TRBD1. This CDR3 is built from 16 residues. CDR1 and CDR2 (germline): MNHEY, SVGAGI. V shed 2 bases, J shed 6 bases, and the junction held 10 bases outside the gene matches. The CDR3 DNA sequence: TGTGCCAGCAGTTACGCGGGGACAGGGATCGTTGCTGAAGCTTTCTTT. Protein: CASSYAGTGIVAEAFF.

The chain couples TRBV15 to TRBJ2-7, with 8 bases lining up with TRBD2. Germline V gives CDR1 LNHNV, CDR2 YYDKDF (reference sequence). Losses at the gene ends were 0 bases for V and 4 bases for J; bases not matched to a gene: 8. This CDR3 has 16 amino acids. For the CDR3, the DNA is TGTGCCACCAGCAGAGATCATGCTAGCGGGCCTTACGAGCAGTACTTC. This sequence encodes CATSRDHASGPYEQYF.

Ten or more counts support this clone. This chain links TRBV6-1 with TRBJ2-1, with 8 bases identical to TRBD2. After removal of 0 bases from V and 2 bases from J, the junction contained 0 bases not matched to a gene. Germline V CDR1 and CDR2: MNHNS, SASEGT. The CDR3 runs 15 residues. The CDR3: CASSEASGAYNEQFF. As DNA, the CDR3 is TGTGCCAGCAGTGAAGCTAGCGGGGCCTACAATGAGCAGTTCTTC.

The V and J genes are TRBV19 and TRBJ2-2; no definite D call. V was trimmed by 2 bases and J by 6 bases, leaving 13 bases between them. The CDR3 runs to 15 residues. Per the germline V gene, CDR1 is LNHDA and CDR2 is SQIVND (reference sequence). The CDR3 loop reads CASSILTAKAGELFF. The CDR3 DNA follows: TGTGCCAGTAGTATATTGACTGCAAAGGCCGGGGAGCTGTTTTTT.

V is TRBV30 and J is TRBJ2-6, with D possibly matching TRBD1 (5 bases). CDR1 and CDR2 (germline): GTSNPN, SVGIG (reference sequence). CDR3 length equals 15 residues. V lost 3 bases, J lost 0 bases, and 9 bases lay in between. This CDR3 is CAWRHTGSGANVLTF. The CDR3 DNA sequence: TGTGCCTGGAGGCACACAGGCTCTGGGGCCAACGTCCTGACTTTC. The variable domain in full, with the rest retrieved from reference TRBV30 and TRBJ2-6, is SQTIHQWPATLVQPVGSPLSLECTVEGTSNPNLYWYRQAAGRGLQLLFYSVGIGQISSEVPQNLSASRPQDRQFILSSKKLLLSDSGFYLCAWRHTGSGANVLTFGAGSRLTVL.

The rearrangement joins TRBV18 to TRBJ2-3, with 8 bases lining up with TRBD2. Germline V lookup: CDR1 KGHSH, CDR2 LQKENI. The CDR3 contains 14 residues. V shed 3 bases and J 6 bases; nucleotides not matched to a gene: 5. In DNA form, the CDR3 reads TGTGCCAGCTCACCGGGGACTAGTGGGGATACGCAGTATTTT. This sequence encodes CASSPGTSGDTQYF.

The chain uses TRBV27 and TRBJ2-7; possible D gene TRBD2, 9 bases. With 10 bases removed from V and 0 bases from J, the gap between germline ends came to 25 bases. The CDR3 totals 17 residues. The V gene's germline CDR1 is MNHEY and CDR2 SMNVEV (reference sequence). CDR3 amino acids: CATSTGVIAGDSYEQYF. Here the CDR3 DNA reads TGTGCCACCTCGACAGGGGTAATAGCGGGGGACTCCTACGAGCAGTACTTC.

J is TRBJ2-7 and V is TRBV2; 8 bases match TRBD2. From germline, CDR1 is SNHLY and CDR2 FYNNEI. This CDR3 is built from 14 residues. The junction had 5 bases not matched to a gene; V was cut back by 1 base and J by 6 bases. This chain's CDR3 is CASSEVGGRTEQYF. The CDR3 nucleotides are TGTGCCAGCAGTGAAGTGGGCGGGAGGACCGAGCAGTACTTC.

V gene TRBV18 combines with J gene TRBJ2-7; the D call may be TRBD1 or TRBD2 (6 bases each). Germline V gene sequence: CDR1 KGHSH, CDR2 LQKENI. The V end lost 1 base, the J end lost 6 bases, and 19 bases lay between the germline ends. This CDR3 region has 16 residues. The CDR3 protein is CASSPQEGTPTGEQYF. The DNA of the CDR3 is TGTGCCAGCTCACCACAGGAGGGGACACCGACGGGCGAGCAGTACTTC.

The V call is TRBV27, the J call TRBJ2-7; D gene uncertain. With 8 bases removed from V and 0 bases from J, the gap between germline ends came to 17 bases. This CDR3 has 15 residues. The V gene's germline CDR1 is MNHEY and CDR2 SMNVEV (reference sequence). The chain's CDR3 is CASWGRFRSSYEQYF. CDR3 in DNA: TGTGCCAGCTGGGGTAGGTTTAGGAGCTCCTACGAGCAGTACTTC.

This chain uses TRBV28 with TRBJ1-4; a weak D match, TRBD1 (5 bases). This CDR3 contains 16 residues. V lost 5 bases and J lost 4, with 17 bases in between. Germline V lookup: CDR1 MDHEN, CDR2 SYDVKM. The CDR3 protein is CASSPLNQGFNEKLFF. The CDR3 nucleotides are TGTGCCAGCAGTCCGCTAAACCAGGGATTTAATGAAAAACTGTTTTTT.

DNA of the CDR3: TGTGCCAGCAGTTTCGACCCTCAAAGGGAGCAGTACTTC. Protein sequence: CASSFDPQREQYF. This rearrangement joins TRBV27 to TRBJ2-7, with D unclear. The CDR3 length is 13 residues. Germline-derived CDR1 and CDR2 are MNHEY and SMNVEV (reference sequence). V gave up 3 bases and J gave up 7 bases, with 13 bases separating them.